The source of this TCR beta chain is a study of T cell repertoires in ileal Crohn's disease. Study at large: At postoperative colonoscopy, neoterminal ileum biopsies were taken as M6. The study, taken as a whole, reports: Mucosal expansions were suggested to be mainly CD8 T cells.

Comment on this clone: Its antigen remains unidentified.

Clones were read by immunoSEQ multiplex PCR, and TCRdb kept only the in-frame ones, dropping some. This table has about 9,000 clones, around 80% appearing once. The CDR3 contains 16 residues. Germline V lookup: CDR1 SGHVS, CDR2 FNYEAQ. V gave up 5 bases and J gave up 2 bases; unmatched junction bases: 9. Regarding time point: neoterminal ileum biopsy at postoperative endoscopy, about 6 months after surgery. Source material: ileal tissue. The chain carries TRBV7-6 and TRBJ2-1; TRBD2 aligns across 7 bases. The sequence derives from an adult with Crohn's disease. In DNA form, the CDR3 reads TGTGCCAGCAGCCGTTTATTAAGCGGGACCTACAATGAGCAGTTCTTC. It codes for CASSRLLSGTYNEQFF.